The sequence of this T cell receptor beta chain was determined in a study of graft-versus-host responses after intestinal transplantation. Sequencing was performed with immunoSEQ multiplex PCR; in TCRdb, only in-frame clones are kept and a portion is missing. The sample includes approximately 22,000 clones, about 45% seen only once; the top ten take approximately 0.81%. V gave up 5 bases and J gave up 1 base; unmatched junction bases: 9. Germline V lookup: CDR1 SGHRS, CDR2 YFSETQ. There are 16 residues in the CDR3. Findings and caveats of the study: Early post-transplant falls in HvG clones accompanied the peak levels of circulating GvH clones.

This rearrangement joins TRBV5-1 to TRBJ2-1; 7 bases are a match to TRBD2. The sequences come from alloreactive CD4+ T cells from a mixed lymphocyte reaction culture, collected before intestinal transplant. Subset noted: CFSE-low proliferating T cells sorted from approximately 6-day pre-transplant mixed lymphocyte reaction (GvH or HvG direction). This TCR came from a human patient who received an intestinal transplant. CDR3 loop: CASRLLSGASYNEQFF. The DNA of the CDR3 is TGCGCCAGCAGGCTCCTCAGCGGGGCGTCCTACAATGAGCAGTTCTTC. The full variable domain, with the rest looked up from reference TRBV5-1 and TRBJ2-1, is KAGVTQTPRYLIKTRGQQVTLSCSPISGHRSVSWYQQTPGQGLQFLFEYFSETQRNKGNFPGRFSGRQFSNSRSEMNVSTLELGDSALYLCASRLLSGASYNEQFFGPGTRLTVL.